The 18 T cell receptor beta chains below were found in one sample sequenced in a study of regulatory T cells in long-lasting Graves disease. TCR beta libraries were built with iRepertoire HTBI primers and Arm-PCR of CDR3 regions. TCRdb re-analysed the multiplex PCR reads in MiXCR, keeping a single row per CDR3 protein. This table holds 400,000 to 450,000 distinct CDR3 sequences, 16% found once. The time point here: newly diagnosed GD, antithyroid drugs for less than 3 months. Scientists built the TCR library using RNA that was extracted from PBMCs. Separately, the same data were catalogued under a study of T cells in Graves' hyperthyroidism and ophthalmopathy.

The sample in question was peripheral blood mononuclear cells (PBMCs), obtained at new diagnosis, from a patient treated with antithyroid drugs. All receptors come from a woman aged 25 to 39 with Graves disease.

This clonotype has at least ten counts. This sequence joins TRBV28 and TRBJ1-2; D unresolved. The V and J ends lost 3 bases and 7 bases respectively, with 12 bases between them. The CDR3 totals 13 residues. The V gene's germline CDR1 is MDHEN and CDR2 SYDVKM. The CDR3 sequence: CASSLPSPVGYTF. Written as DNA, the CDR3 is TGTGCCAGCAGTTTGCCCTCACCGGTTGGCTACACCTTC.

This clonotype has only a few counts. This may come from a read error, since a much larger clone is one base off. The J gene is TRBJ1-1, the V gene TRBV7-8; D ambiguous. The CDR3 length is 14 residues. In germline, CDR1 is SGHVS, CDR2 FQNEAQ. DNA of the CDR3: TGTGCCTGCAGCCCAACCCGGATGAACACTGAAGCTTTCTTT. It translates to CACSPTRMNTEAFF.

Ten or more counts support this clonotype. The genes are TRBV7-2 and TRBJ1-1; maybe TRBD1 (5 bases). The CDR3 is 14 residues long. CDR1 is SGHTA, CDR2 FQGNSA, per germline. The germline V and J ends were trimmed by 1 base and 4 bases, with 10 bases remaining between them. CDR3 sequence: CASSLGGMRTEAFF. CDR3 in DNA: TGTGCCAGCAGCTTAGGGGGGATGCGCACTGAAGCTTTCTTT.

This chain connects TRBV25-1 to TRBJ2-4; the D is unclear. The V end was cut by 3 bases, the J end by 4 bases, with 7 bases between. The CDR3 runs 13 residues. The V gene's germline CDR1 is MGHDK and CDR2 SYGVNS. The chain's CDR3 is CASSDRRKNIQYF. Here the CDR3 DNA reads TGTGCCAGCAGTGATCGCAGAAAAAACATTCAGTACTTC. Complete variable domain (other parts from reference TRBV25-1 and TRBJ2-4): EADIYQTPRYLVIGTGKKITLECSQTMGHDKMYWYQQDPGMELHLIHYSYGVNSTEKGDLSSESTVSRIRTEHFPLTLESARPSHTSQYLCASSDRRKNIQYFGAGTRLSVL.

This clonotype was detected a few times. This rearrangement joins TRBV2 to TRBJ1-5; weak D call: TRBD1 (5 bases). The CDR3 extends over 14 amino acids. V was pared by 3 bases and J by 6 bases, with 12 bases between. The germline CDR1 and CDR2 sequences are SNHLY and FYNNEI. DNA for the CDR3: TGTGCCAGCAGTGACAGGGTTGATCTTCAGCCCCAGCATTTT. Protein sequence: CASSDRVDLQPQHF. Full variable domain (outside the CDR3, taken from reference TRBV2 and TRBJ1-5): EPEVTQTPSHQVTQMGQEVILRCVPISNHLYFYWYRQILGQKVEFLVSFYNNEISEKSEIFDDQFSVERPDGSNFTLKIRSTKLEDSAMYFCASSDRVDLQPQHFGDGTRLSIL.

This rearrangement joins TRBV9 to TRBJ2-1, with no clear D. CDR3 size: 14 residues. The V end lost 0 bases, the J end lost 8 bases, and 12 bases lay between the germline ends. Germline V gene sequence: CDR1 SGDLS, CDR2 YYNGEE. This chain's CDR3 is CASSVAVTVDEQFF. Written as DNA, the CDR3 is TGTGCCAGCAGCGTAGCGGTTACGGTGGATGAGCAGTTCTTC.

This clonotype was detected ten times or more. CDR3 amino acids: CASSLSRLARGNEQFF. DNA of the CDR3: TGTGCCAGCAGTTTATCTCGGCTAGCGCGGGGTAATGAGCAGTTCTTC. The chain couples TRBV28 to TRBJ2-1, with D possibly being TRBD2 (6 bases). Trimming removed 1 base at V and 7 bases at J, with 17 bases between. Looked up from germline, CDR1 is MDHEN and CDR2 is SYDVKM. This CDR3 spans 16 amino acids.

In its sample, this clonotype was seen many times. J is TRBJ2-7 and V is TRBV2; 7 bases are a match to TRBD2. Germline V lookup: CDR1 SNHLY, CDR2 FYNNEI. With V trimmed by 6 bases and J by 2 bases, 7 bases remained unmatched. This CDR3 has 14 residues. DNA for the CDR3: TGTGCCAGCAGGGCGGGAGCACAAACCTACGAGCAGTACTTC. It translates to CASRAGAQTYEQYF.

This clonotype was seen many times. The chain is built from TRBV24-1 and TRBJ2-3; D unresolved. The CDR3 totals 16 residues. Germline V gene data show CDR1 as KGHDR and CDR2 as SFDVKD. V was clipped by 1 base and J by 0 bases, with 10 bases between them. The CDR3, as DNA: TGTGCCACCAGTGATTTCGGCCTAGATAGCACAGATACGCAGTATTTT. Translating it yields CATSDFGLDSTDTQYF.

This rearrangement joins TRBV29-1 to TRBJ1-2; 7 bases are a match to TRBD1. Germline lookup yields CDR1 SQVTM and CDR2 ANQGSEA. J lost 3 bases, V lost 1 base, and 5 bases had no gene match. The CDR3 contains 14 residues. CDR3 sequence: CSVEGTGTDYGYTF. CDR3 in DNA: TGCAGCGTTGAAGGAACCGGGACAGACTATGGCTACACCTTC.

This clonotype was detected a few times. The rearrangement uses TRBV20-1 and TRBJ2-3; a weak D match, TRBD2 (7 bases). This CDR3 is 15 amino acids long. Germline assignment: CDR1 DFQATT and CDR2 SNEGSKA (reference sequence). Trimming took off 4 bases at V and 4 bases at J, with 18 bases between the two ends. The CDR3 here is CSANNARGPPDTQYF. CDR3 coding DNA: TGCAGTGCTAACAACGCGCGGGGGCCCCCAGATACGCAGTATTTT.

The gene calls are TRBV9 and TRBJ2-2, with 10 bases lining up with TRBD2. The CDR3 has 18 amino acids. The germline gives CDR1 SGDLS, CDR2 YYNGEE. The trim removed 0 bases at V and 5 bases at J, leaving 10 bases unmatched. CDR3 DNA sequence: TGTGCCAGCAGCGTAGGGAAGCGGGAGGGCCGTCGGACCGGGGAGCTGTTTTTT. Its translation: CASSVGKREGRRTGELFF.

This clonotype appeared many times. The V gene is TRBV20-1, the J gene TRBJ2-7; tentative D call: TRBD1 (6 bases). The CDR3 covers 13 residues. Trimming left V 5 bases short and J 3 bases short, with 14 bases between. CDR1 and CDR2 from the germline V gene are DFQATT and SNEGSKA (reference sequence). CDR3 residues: CSAGGDTDYEQYF. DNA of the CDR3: TGCAGTGCTGGGGGCGACACAGACTACGAGCAGTACTTC.

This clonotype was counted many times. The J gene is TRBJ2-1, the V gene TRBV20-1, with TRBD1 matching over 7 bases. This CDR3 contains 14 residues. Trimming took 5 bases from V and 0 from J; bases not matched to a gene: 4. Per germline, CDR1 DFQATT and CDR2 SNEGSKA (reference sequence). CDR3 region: CSADRDGSYNEQFF. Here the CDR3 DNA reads TGCAGTGCTGACAGGGACGGCTCCTACAATGAGCAGTTCTTC.

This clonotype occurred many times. The CDR3 coding sequence is TGTGCCAGCCTTAGAGCGGGAGGCCCAGATACGCAGTATTTT. Protein sequence: CASLRAGGPDTQYF. The gene calls are TRBV2 and TRBJ2-3; 9 positions match TRBD2. After removal of 8 bases from V and 4 bases from J, the junction contained 7 bases not matched to a gene. The V gene's germline CDR1 is SNHLY and CDR2 FYNNEI. The CDR3 runs to 14 residues.

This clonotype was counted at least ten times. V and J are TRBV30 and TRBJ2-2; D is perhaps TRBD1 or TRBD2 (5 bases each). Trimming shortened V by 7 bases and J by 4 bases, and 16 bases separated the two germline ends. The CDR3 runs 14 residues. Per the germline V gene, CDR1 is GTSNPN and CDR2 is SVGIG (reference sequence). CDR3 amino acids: CASRGDWVTGELFF. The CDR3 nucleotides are TGTGCCTCGAGAGGGGATTGGGTCACCGGGGAGCTGTTTTTT.

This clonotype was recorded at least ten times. For the CDR3, the DNA is TGTGCCAGCTCACCACGGAGGGCAGGGATGTATGGCTACACCTTC. Protein: CASSPRRAGMYGYTF. The rearrangement links TRBV18 to TRBJ1-2; maybe TRBD1 (5 bases). The V end lost 1 base, the J end lost 5 bases, and 14 bases lay between the germline ends. In germline, CDR1 is KGHSH, CDR2 LQKENI. CDR3 length equals 15 residues.

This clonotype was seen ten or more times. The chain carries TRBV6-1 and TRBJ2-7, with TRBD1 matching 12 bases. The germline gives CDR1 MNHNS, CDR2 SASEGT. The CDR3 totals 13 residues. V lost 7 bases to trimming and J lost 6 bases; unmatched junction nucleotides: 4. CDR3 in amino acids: CASTGTGGLEQYF. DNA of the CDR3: TGTGCCAGCACCGGGACAGGGGGCCTCGAGCAGTACTTC.